This TCR beta chain was captured in a study of T cell responses to AZD1222 COVID-19 vaccine. Measured with immunoSEQ multiplex PCR; TCRdb has only the in-frame clones, and not every one. This sample carries 95,000 to 150,000 clones, about 90% of them seen once, and the ten largest clones take approximately 7.9%. Study-level points and caveats: Spike-specific TCR depth and breadth grew after two AZD1222 doses. Of the AZD1222 recipients, only 6 or 7 were seropositive at baseline. Possibly, clonal diversity was underestimated; donors were largely white British and included more females.

Some second doses came at about 4 weeks and others at about 12 weeks; these were pooled. In germline, CDR1 is SGHAT, CDR2 FQNNGV. The CDR3 totals 12 residues. V lost 5 bases and J lost 0, with 4 bases in between. Notes on this clone: Its antigen is undetermined.

The origin of this receptor is an adult who received the AZD1222 COVID-19 vaccine. The input for sequencing was peripheral blood, taken 28 days after the second AZD1222 dose. The chain is built from TRBV11-2 and TRBJ2-5; D unresolved. The CDR3 DNA reads as TGTGCCAGCAGCCCTGACCAAGAGACCCAGTACTTC. This gives the protein CASSPDQETQYF.